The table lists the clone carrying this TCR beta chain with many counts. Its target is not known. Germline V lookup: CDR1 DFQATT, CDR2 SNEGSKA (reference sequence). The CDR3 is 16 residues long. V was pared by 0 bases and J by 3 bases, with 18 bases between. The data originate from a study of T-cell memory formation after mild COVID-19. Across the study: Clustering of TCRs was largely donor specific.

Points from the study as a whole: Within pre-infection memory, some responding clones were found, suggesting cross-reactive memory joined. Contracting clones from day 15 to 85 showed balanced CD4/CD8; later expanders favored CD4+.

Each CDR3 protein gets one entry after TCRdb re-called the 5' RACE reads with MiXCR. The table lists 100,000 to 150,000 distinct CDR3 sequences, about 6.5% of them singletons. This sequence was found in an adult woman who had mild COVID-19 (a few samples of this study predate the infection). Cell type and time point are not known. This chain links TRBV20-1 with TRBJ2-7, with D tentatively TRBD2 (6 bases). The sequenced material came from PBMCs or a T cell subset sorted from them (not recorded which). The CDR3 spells CSARDHIGASVYEQYF. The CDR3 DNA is TGCAGTGCTAGAGATCATATCGGGGCTAGCGTCTACGAGCAGTACTTC.